This paragraph reports one T cell receptor (beta chain). Its antigen is undetermined. This specimen belongs to a study of T cell responses to AZD1222 COVID-19 vaccine. Broader study findings: Two doses of AZD1222 preceded a rise in Spike-specific TCR breadth and depth. In a largely white British group with more females than males, clonal diversity was possibly underestimated. Mapped onto spike, vaccine-associated CD4 TCRs spanned it and were dominant at 160-218 and 743-854.

The repertoire was sequenced with immunoSEQ multiplex PCR; TCRdb's copy has only in-frame clones and lacks some. Found here are roughly 160,000 clones, roughly nine tenths of them singletons; the top ten hold 1.9%. Looked up from germline, CDR1 is SQVTM and CDR2 is ANQGSEA. This CDR3 has 11 amino acids. The TCR originated in an adult in good health. Material: peripheral blood, obtained on day 0 of AZD1222 vaccination. The J gene is TRBJ1-1, the V gene TRBV29-1; D is uncertain. In nucleotides, the CDR3 is TGCAGTGGGTGGGTTAACACTGAAGCTTTCTTT. This sequence encodes CSGWVNTEAFF.